These 27 T cell receptor beta chains were all obtained from the same sample, sequenced in a study of cytomegalovirus exposure and HLA in healthy donors. Produced via immunoSEQ multiplex PCR; TCRdb's table is partial and in-frame only. Of about 250,000 clones listed, roughly 87% are singletons. The sequenced sample was PBMCs. These receptors all stem from a man younger than 35 in good health and CMV-seropositive.

The genes are TRBV27 and TRBJ1-1; no firm D call. CDR3 length: 14 amino acids. The V end was cut by 0 bases, the J end by 0 bases, with 5 bases between. Germline V lookup: CDR1 MNHEY, CDR2 SMNVEV (reference sequence). The CDR3 region has the DNA TGTGCCAGCAGTTTATCACCCGTGAACACTGAAGCTTTCTTT. It yields the protein CASSLSPVNTEAFF.

V gene TRBV27 combines with J gene TRBJ1-4; no reliable D call. Trimming pared 8 bases from V and 6 bases from J, leaving 13 bases between. CDR1 is MNHEY, CDR2 SMNVEV, per germline (reference sequence). The CDR3 has 13 residues. The DNA of the CDR3 is TGTGCCAGCGCCACCCGGTGGGATGAAAAACTGTTTTTT. It is translated as CASATRWDEKLFF.

The genes are TRBV7-3 and TRBJ1-1, with 9 bases lining up with TRBD1. V shed 2 bases and J 7 bases; nucleotides not matched to a gene: 11. From germline, CDR1 is SGHTA and CDR2 FQGTGA. The length of the CDR3 is 16 residues. As DNA, the CDR3 is TGTGCCAGCAGCTTATCCCTCAACAGGGGGCAAGGTGAAGCTTTCTTT. It specifies CASSLSLNRGQGEAFF.

The chain has TRBV20-1 and TRBJ2-5; 8 bases match TRBD2. The CDR3 is 11 amino acids. The V segment lost 8 bases and the J segment 4 bases; nucleotides outside the gene matches: 3. The germline V gene has CDR1 DFQATT and CDR2 SNEGSKA (reference sequence). CDR3 nucleotide sequence: TGCAGTAACCGGGAGGGAGAGACCCAGTACTTC. Its translation: CSNREGETQYF.

The rearrangement links TRBV5-1 to TRBJ1-1; D uncertain. Trimming cost V 1 base and J 0 bases, with 10 bases left between them. Germline CDR1 reads SGHRS; CDR2 reads YFSETQ. The CDR3 covers 15 residues. DNA of the CDR3: TGCGCCAGCAGCTTGCTAGGGCGGATGAACACTGAAGCTTTCTTT. This translates into CASSLLGRMNTEAFF.

This clone was picked up one time. The chain has TRBV15 and TRBJ2-5; 10 bases map to TRBD2. This CDR3 has 15 amino acids. Germline values: CDR1 LNHNV, CDR2 YYDKDF (reference sequence). The V gene end was trimmed by 5 bases and the J gene end by 7 bases; junction bases not matched to a gene: 10. The CDR3 region has the DNA TGTGCCACCAGCGTTAGCGGGGGGTTCCGTCCGACCCAGTACTTC. It codes for CATSVSGGFRPTQYF.

CDR3 nucleotides: TGTGCCAGCAGTGAATTCGCGGGAGGCCAAGAGACCCAGTACTTC. Translating gives CASSEFAGGQETQYF. V usage is TRBV25-1 and J usage is TRBJ2-5; 8 nucleotides align to TRBD2. Losses at the gene ends were 1 base for V and 1 base for J; bases not matched to a gene: 2. CDR3 length: 15 amino acids. CDR1 is MGHDK and CDR2 is SYGVNS in the germline V gene.

V and J are TRBV4-2 and TRBJ2-5; 10 nucleotides agree with TRBD2. There are 17 residues in the CDR3. Germline trimming cut 0 bases from V and 0 bases from J; bases unmatched to any gene: 4. Germline CDR1 LGHNA, CDR2 YNFKEQ. CDR3 residues: CASSQDQLAGHQETQYF. CDR3 nucleotide sequence: TGTGCCAGCAGCCAAGATCAACTAGCGGGGCACCAAGAGACCCAGTACTTC.

J is TRBJ1-2 and V is TRBV28; a weak D match, TRBD1 (5 bases). V shed 5 bases and J shed 2 bases, with 21 bases lying between them. From germline, CDR1 is MDHEN and CDR2 SYDVKM. The CDR3 totals 17 residues. CDR3 in DNA: TGTGCCAGCAGTCCCCCGGGACTCAGAGAGGCGAACTATGGCTACACCTTC. This translates into CASSPPGLREANYGYTF.

The genes are TRBV25-1 and TRBJ1-1; a possible D gene is TRBD1 (5 bases). Per the germline V gene, CDR1 is MGHDK and CDR2 is SYGVNS. Trimming removed 6 bases at V and 7 bases at J, with 9 bases between. The CDR3 spans 11 residues. The CDR3 coding sequence is TGTGCCAGCAGCCATGGGGGTGAAGCTTTCTTT. Protein: CASSHGGEAFF.

This clone occurred a few times. The chain combines TRBV29-1 with TRBJ2-3; possible D gene TRBD2, 6 bases. The germline V and J ends were trimmed by 1 base and 5 bases, with 13 bases remaining between them. Germline V gene data show CDR1 as SQVTM and CDR2 as ANQGSEA. The CDR3 has 14 amino acids. Written as DNA, the CDR3 is TGCAGCGTTGAAGCCCCAGGACTAAAAGATACGCAGTATTTT. The encoded protein is CSVEAPGLKDTQYF.

V is TRBV30 and J is TRBJ1-2, with D possibly being TRBD1 (5 bases). CDR1 and CDR2 (germline): GTSNPN, SVGIG (reference sequence). Trimming cost V 7 bases and J 6 bases, with 9 bases left between them. This CDR3 spans 10 amino acids. CDR3 sequence (DNA): TGTGCCTCCCAGGGCAATGGCTACACCTTC. Translating gives CASQGNGYTF.

This chain links TRBV27 with TRBJ1-2, with D perhaps matching TRBD1 (5 bases). The CDR3 has 14 residues. Germline V gene sequence: CDR1 MNHEY, CDR2 SMNVEV (reference sequence). V lost 3 bases, J lost 0 bases, and 8 bases lay in between. CDR3 region: CASSLGRANYGYTF. The DNA of the CDR3 is TGTGCCAGCAGTTTGGGCAGGGCTAACTATGGCTACACCTTC.

The rearrangement uses TRBV4-3 and TRBJ2-3; D is possibly TRBD1 (5 bases). V lost 3 bases to trimming and J lost 1 base, with 14 bases between them. The CDR3 spans 16 residues. CDR1 and CDR2 from the germline V gene are LGHNA and YSLEER. The CDR3: CASSQATTVRTDTQYF. As DNA, the CDR3 is TGCGCCAGCAGCCAGGCTACGACAGTTCGCACAGATACGCAGTATTTT.

The V gene is TRBV15, the J gene TRBJ2-1; D might be TRBD1 or TRBD2, each matching 6 bases. Trimming stripped 0 bases from V and 4 bases from J, with 10 bases between. This CDR3 contains 15 residues. Germline lookup yields CDR1 LNHNV and CDR2 YYDKDF (reference sequence). CDR3 amino acids: CATSREKGGYNEQFF. Written as DNA, the CDR3 is TGTGCCACCAGCAGAGAAAAGGGGGGTTACAATGAGCAGTTCTTC.

CDR3 amino acids: CACRRWGRGEKLFF. The DNA of the CDR3 is TGTGCCTGCAGGAGATGGGGAAGAGGGGAAAAACTGTTTTTT. V is TRBV30 and J is TRBJ1-4; no reliable D call. This CDR3 spans 14 amino acids. Trimming stripped 6 bases from V and 8 bases from J, with 19 bases between. Germline CDR1 reads GTSNPN; CDR2 reads SVGIG (reference sequence).

The chain uses TRBV6-1 and TRBJ1-3, with D hard to call. The CDR3 is made up of 13 amino acids. Germline V CDR1 and CDR2: MNHNS, SASEGT. V was pared by 9 bases and J by 0 bases, with 9 bases between. The CDR3 nucleotides read TGTGCCAGTACCGTTACCTCTGGAAACACCATATATTTT. The encoded protein is CASTVTSGNTIYF.

The V call is TRBV27, the J call TRBJ1-3; a possible D gene is TRBD1 (5 bases). The germline V gene has CDR1 MNHEY and CDR2 SMNVEV (reference sequence). The CDR3 runs to 15 residues. V shed 2 bases and J shed 2 bases, with 10 bases lying between them. CDR3 nucleotide sequence: TGTGCCAGCAGTTTAAGGCGAGGGGCTGGAAACACCATATATTTT. Translated, it gives CASSLRRGAGNTIYF.

The chain couples TRBV29-1 to TRBJ2-1; 7 bases line up with TRBD2. V was pared by 7 bases and J by 4 bases, with 7 bases of the junction left unmatched. The CDR3 length is 13 residues. Germline assignment: CDR1 SQVTM and CDR2 ANQGSEA. In DNA form, the CDR3 reads TGCAGCGCAAAGGCTAGCGGTTACAATGAGCAGTTCTTC. Translation gives CSAKASGYNEQFF.

The chain carries TRBV12-5 and TRBJ2-2; no definite D call. This CDR3 has 15 amino acids. V lost 7 bases and J 0 bases, leaving 12 bases between the germline ends. CDR1 LGHNT and CDR2 FRNRAP come from the germline V gene. This CDR3 is CASALGRPNTGELFF. CDR3 nucleotide sequence: TGTGCTAGTGCCCTCGGAAGGCCGAACACCGGGGAGCTGTTTTTT.

The table lists this clone with a count of one. This chain connects TRBV2 to TRBJ1-2, with D unclear. The V gene lost 3 bases and the J gene lost 5 bases, with 7 bases spanning the gap. The CDR3 covers 12 residues. The germline gives CDR1 SNHLY, CDR2 FYNNEI. The CDR3 region is CASSDGIYGYTF. CDR3 sequence (DNA): TGTGCCAGCAGTGATGGAATTTATGGCTACACCTTC.

The chain employs TRBV9 and TRBJ2-7; 9 bases line up with TRBD2. This CDR3 contains 16 residues. After removal of 0 bases from V and 2 bases from J, the junction contained 6 bases not matched to a gene. Germline V gene lookup returns CDR1 SGDLS and CDR2 YYNGEE. CDR3 sequence: CASSVAGIAGAYEQYF. The CDR3 DNA reads TGTGCCAGCAGCGTAGCTGGGATAGCGGGAGCCTACGAGCAGTACTTC.

The chain is built from TRBV27 and TRBJ1-2, with D tentatively TRBD1 (6 bases). Trimming took off 6 bases at V and 4 bases at J, with 18 bases between the two ends. Germline lookup yields CDR1 MNHEY and CDR2 SMNVEV (reference sequence). This CDR3 spans 15 amino acids. The CDR3: CASSTQYGGVYGYTF. CDR3 in DNA: TGTGCCAGCAGCACCCAGTACGGGGGCGTCTATGGCTACACCTTC.

CDR3 in amino acids: CASRSQNYNEQFF. The CDR3 bases are TGTGCCAGCAGATCACAGAATTACAATGAGCAGTTCTTC. The chain uses TRBV28 and TRBJ2-1; no definite D call. Germline V gene sequence: CDR1 MDHEN, CDR2 SYDVKM. This CDR3 is 13 amino acids long. Trimming took off 6 bases at V and 4 bases at J, with 10 bases between the two ends.

This clone occurred once. This is likely a read error, given that the CDR3 carries no conserved phenylalanine or tryptophan at its end. It is unclear where the CDR3 begins or ends on the DNA, so no DNA is shown, and the CDR3 is as TCRdb lists it. The gene calls are TRBV7-9 and TRBJ2-7. The CDR3 is 11 residues long, counting both termini. Germline V gene data show CDR1 as SEHNR and CDR2 as FQNEAQ (reference sequence). The CDR3 sequence is CASSSNLLLDI.

This chain uses TRBV28 with TRBJ1-3; D call uncertain. Looked up from germline, CDR1 is MDHEN and CDR2 is SYDVKM. The V end lost 7 bases, the J end lost 0 bases, and 7 bases lay between the germline ends. CDR3 size: 13 residues. The CDR3 sequence is CASTVSSGNTIYF. The CDR3 region has the DNA TGTGCCAGCACAGTGAGCTCTGGAAACACCATATATTTT. The entire variable domain, with the rest obtained from reference TRBV28 and TRBJ1-3, is as follows: DVKVTQSSRYLVKRTGEKVFLECVQDMDHENMFWYRQDPGLGLRLIYFSYDVKMKEKGDIPEGYSVSREKKERFSLILESASTNQTSMYLCASTVSSGNTIYFGEGSWLTVV.

This clone was found once. The chain combines TRBV19 with TRBJ2-3; 7 bases agree with TRBD2. Germline CDR1 is LNHDA and CDR2 is SQIVND (reference sequence). CDR3 length: 15 residues. The junction had 4 bases not matched to a gene; V was cut back by 2 bases and J by 2 bases. The CDR3 nucleotides read TGTGCCAGTAGTATATGGGGAGGGAACACAGATACGCAGTATTTT. Translation gives CASSIWGGNTDTQYF. Full variable domain (rest looked up from reference TRBV19 and TRBJ2-3): DGGITQSPKYLFRKEGQNVTLSCEQNLNHDAMYWYRQDPGQGLRLIYYSQIVNDFQKGDIAEGYSVSREKKESFPLTVTSAQKNPTAFYLCASSIWGGNTDTQYFGPGTRLTVL.